This T cell receptor (beta chain) was observed in a study of CD4+ T cells in melanoma. The trim removed 5 bases at V and 5 bases at J, leaving 2 bases unmatched. The CDR3 contains 14 residues. Germline V gene data show CDR1 as MNHNS and CDR2 as SASEGT. The assay was immunoSEQ multiplex PCR, and TCRdb's table has in-frame clones only and misses some. Seen here are roughly 9,900 clones, approximately 68% observed once, and the top ten hold under 20%. This sequence was found in a human donor with melanoma. Sequencing input: cells from a culture (not recorded whether cultured in vitro). V gene TRBV6-1 combines with J gene TRBJ2-1; TRBD2 matches at 11 bases. For the CDR3, the DNA is TGTGCCAGCAGTAGACTAGCGGGGAACAATGAGCAGTTCTTC. Protein: CASSRLAGNNEQFF.